Below are 28 T cell receptor beta chains sequenced from a single sample in a study of long-term antiretroviral therapy in people with HIV (dated 2022 in TCRdb). The immunoSEQ hsTCRB v3.0 assay was used at survey level resolution to sequence the TRB variable region. Held by TCRdb, this immuneACCESS table contains in-frame sequences only and omits some clones. Under half of the omission traces to an unresolved V gene where checked; the cause of the rest is unknown. The table for this sample lists tens of thousands of clones; 85% to 90% of them were counted only once. Under 6% of the sample belongs to the ten largest clones. Material: unsorted PBMCs, obtained roughly 4.5 years after starting antiretroviral therapy. These receptors originate from a man in his thirties or forties with HIV.

Only one count was recorded for this clone. V is TRBV5-6 and J is TRBJ2-5; the match to TRBD1 covers 9 bases. The CDR3 length is 15 residues. Germline V CDR1 and CDR2: SGHDT, YYEEEE. Trimming took 4 bases from V and 4 from J; bases not matched to a gene: 8. The CDR3 bases are TGTGCCAGCAGCCTTCCGGGACAGGGTAGAGAGACCCAGTACTTC. The encoded protein is CASSLPGQGRETQYF.

The chain uses TRBV4-1 and TRBJ1-2; the match to TRBD1 covers 10 bases. The CDR3 consists of 15 residues. CDR1 is MGHRA and CDR2 is YSYEKL in the germline V gene. With V trimmed by 6 bases and J by 6 bases, 10 bases remained unmatched. The CDR3 region has the DNA TGCGCCAGCAGGACCGTGGACAGGGGGTCGGATGGCTACACCTTC. Protein: CASRTVDRGSDGYTF.

The rearrangement links TRBV5-4 to TRBJ1-4; 12 nucleotides align to TRBD1. Germline V CDR1 and CDR2: SGHNT, YYREEE (reference sequence). The V segment lost 5 bases and the J segment 6 bases; nucleotides outside the gene matches: 5. The CDR3 has 15 amino acids. DNA for the CDR3: TGTGCCAGCAGACCGGGACAGGGGGCTGATGAAAAACTGTTTTTT. Translation gives CASRPGQGADEKLFF.

V is TRBV18 and J is TRBJ1-4, with D perhaps matching TRBD1 (5 bases). CDR1 KGHSH and CDR2 LQKENI come from the germline V gene. V lost 2 bases to trimming and J lost 7 bases, with 17 bases between them. This CDR3 spans 16 amino acids. The DNA of the CDR3 is TGTGCCAGCTCACCAGGGGCCCCCGGGACCCCTGAAAAACTGTTTTTT. Residues: CASSPGAPGTPEKLFF.

The rearrangement uses TRBV5-1 and TRBJ1-4; 12 bases agree with TRBD1. V lost 4 bases to trimming and J lost 6 bases; unmatched junction nucleotides: 13. The length of the CDR3 is 18 residues. Germline CDR1 is SGHRS and CDR2 is YFSETQ. The CDR3 loop reads CASSVWPGQGAKDEKLFF. Written as DNA, the CDR3 is TGCGCCAGCAGCGTCTGGCCGGGACAGGGGGCTAAGGATGAAAAACTGTTTTTT.

This clone was seen a handful of times. This chain joins TRBV10-3 and TRBJ1-2; 11 bases fit TRBD1. This CDR3 is built from 16 residues. Germline assignment: CDR1 ENHRY and CDR2 SYGVKD. The J segment lost 2 bases and the V segment lost 6 bases, leaving 8 bases of the junction unmatched. The DNA for the CDR3 is TGTGCCATCAGAAGGACAGGGGGCGCAAAGAACTATGGCTACACCTTC. As protein: CAIRRTGGAKNYGYTF.

The J gene is TRBJ1-1, the V gene TRBV30; tentatively, D is TRBD1 (5 bases). This CDR3 contains 13 residues. The germline V gene has CDR1 GTSNPN and CDR2 SVGIG (reference sequence). V was pared by 2 bases and J by 2 bases, with 9 bases between. CDR3 residues: CAWSWGTNTEAFF. Here the CDR3 DNA reads TGTGCCTGGAGTTGGGGCACTAACACTGAAGCTTTCTTT.

The chain has TRBV7-2 and TRBJ2-5; weak D call: TRBD1 (5 bases). The CDR3 contains 13 residues. V was clipped by 3 bases and J by 5 bases, with 10 bases between them. Germline CDR1 reads SGHTA; CDR2 reads FQGNSA. CDR3 in amino acids: CASSFTGGETQYF. Written as DNA, the CDR3 is TGTGCCAGCAGCTTCACAGGTGGGGAGACCCAGTACTTC.

This chain uses TRBV11-1 with TRBJ2-5; possible D gene TRBD2, 6 bases. The germline V gene has CDR1 SGHAT and CDR2 FQDESV (reference sequence). The V end was cut by 2 bases, the J end by 7 bases, with 26 bases between. The CDR3 spans 18 residues. The CDR3 sequence: CASSLSGWAEGLKRTQYF. CDR3 sequence (DNA): TGTGCCAGCAGCTTAAGTGGGTGGGCCGAAGGACTAAAGCGGACCCAGTACTTC.

The chain employs TRBV15 and TRBJ2-2, with D possibly being TRBD1 (6 bases). CDR3 length: 15 residues. Germline V gives CDR1 LNHNV, CDR2 YYDKDF (reference sequence). V was pared by 0 bases and J by 7 bases, with 12 bases between. CDR3 in amino acids: CATSRDPQGNGELFF. The CDR3 DNA sequence: TGTGCCACCAGCAGAGACCCACAGGGTAACGGGGAGCTGTTTTTT.

This clone was found once. The V and J genes are TRBV10-3 and TRBJ1-5, with 7 positions matching TRBD1. CDR1 is ENHRY, CDR2 SYGVKD, per germline. V lost 6 bases and J lost 7; bases outside the gene matches: 6. The CDR3 extends over 13 amino acids. DNA of the CDR3: TGTGCCATCAGCCGAACAGGGGCCCAGCCCCAGCATTTT. Translated, it gives CAISRTGAQPQHF.

CDR3 coding DNA: TGTGCCAGCAGCAGGAGCGGGAATCAGCCCCAGCATTTT. This codes for CASSRSGNQPQHF. The chain is built from TRBV7-6 and TRBJ1-5; D unresolved. The CDR3 runs to 13 residues. Germline-derived CDR1 and CDR2 are SGHVS and FNYEAQ. Trimming left V 5 bases short and J 4 bases short, with 9 bases between.

The J gene is TRBJ2-1, the V gene TRBV7-3, with TRBD2 matching 7 bases. Germline V gene lookup returns CDR1 SGHTA and CDR2 FQGTGA. CDR3 length: 13 residues. V trimming: 5 bases; J trimming: 7 bases; junction bases outside the gene matches: 5. The CDR3 region is CASSPSGVNEQFF. The CDR3, as DNA: TGTGCCAGCAGCCCCAGCGGGGTTAATGAGCAGTTCTTC.

This clone was counted a few times. This rearrangement joins TRBV14 to TRBJ1-2; TRBD1 is a possible D gene (6 bases). CDR1 is SGHDN, CDR2 FVKESK, per germline. The length of the CDR3 is 12 residues. The V and J ends lost 3 bases and 7 bases respectively, with 9 bases between them. CDR3 loop: CASSHNRVGYTF. The DNA for the CDR3 is TGTGCCAGCAGCCACAACAGGGTTGGCTACACCTTC.

The V and J genes are TRBV6-5 and TRBJ2-5; 7 nucleotides align to TRBD1. The germline V gene has CDR1 MNHEY and CDR2 SVGAGI. The CDR3 covers 14 residues. The V and J ends lost 6 bases and 4 bases, in that order; junction bases with no gene match: 8. The CDR3 loop is CASSPRGKRETQYF. CDR3 nucleotides: TGTGCCAGCAGCCCCAGGGGGAAGCGAGAGACCCAGTACTTC.

The CDR3: CASSPRDASSGNTIYF. In DNA, the CDR3 is TGCGCCAGCAGCCCCCGCGACGCGAGCTCTGGAAACACCATATATTTT. J is TRBJ1-3 and V is TRBV4-3, with unresolved D. V was trimmed by 4 bases and J by 0 bases, leaving 13 bases between them. The CDR3 contains 16 residues. Germline V gene lookup returns CDR1 LGHNA and CDR2 YSLEER.

This clone was detected only a few times. This chain links TRBV7-9 with TRBJ1-3, with D maybe TRBD1 (5 bases). The CDR3 is 16 amino acids. Germline V gene sequence: CDR1 SEHNR, CDR2 FQNEAQ (reference sequence). The ends were cut back, 5 bases at V and 2 bases at J, with 16 bases in the middle. The CDR3 here is CASSPYRMGAGNTIYF. CDR3 sequence (DNA): TGTGCCAGCAGCCCGTATAGGATGGGGGCTGGAAACACCATATATTTT.

The rearrangement links TRBV27 to TRBJ2-7; no definite D call. The CDR3 is made up of 14 amino acids. Germline-derived CDR1 and CDR2 are MNHEY and SMNVEV (reference sequence). The V and J ends lost 5 bases and 2 bases respectively, with 13 bases between them. The CDR3 DNA follows: TGTGCCAGCAGTCTAGGTCCGTCGGCCTACGAGCAGTACTTC. Amino acid sequence: CASSLGPSAYEQYF.

This clone has just one count. The CDR3 is CSGGWLGRTYSNQPQHF. In DNA form, the CDR3 reads TGCAGCGGGGGTTGGTTGGGCAGAACTTATAGCAATCAGCCCCAGCATTTT. This chain joins TRBV29-1 and TRBJ1-5, with no clear D. Germline V gene data show CDR1 as SQVTM and CDR2 as ANQGSEA. The CDR3 covers 17 residues. V lost 7 bases and J 0 bases, leaving 22 bases between the germline ends.

This sequence joins TRBV5-1 and TRBJ2-1; possibly TRBD2 for D (6 bases). CDR1 and CDR2 from the germline V gene are SGHRS and YFSETQ. This CDR3 is built from 15 residues. The V end was cut by 0 bases, the J end by 4 bases, with 11 bases between. As DNA, the CDR3 is TGCGCCAGCAGCTTGGGGCGGGGTGGGTACAATGAGCAGTTCTTC. It encodes CASSLGRGGYNEQFF.

The CDR3 is CASSQGSDRLAGELFF. DNA of the CDR3: TGCGCCAGCAGCCAAGGTTCGGACAGGCTGGCCGGGGAGCTGTTTTTT. The rearrangement joins TRBV4-3 to TRBJ2-2; TRBD1 agrees at 7 bases. V was pared by 1 base and J by 6 bases, with 8 bases of the junction left unmatched. This CDR3 is 16 amino acids long. Germline CDR1 is LGHNA and CDR2 is YSLEER.

This clone was seen a single time. The chain uses TRBV30 and TRBJ2-3; D uncertain. Trimming removed 1 base at V and 3 bases at J, with 11 bases between. The CDR3 totals 14 residues. Germline V gene lookup returns CDR1 GTSNPN and CDR2 SVGIG (reference sequence). Here the CDR3 reads CAWSAISPTDTQYF. CDR3 bases: TGTGCCTGGAGTGCTATTAGCCCTACAGATACGCAGTATTTT.

This clone has just one count. The genes are TRBV6-4 and TRBJ1-5, with D unresolved. Germline loops: CDR1 MRHNA, CDR2 SNTAGT. The CDR3 covers 12 residues. Trimming cost V 11 bases and J 0 bases, with 8 bases left between them. CDR3 region: CAAGVSNQPQHF. In DNA, the CDR3 is TGTGCCGCCGGGGTTAGCAATCAGCCCCAGCATTTT.

V is TRBV11-1 and J is TRBJ2-7; D gene unclear. CDR1 and CDR2 from the germline V gene are SGHAT and FQDESV (reference sequence). The length of the CDR3 is 12 residues. Trimming shortened V by 3 bases and J by 4 bases, and 7 bases separated the two germline ends. In nucleotides, the CDR3 is TGTGCCAGCAGCTTCTTGGGTTACGAGCAGTACTTC. Its translation is CASSFLGYEQYF.

This clone appeared a few times. The chain has TRBV4-3 and TRBJ2-3, with 7 positions matching TRBD1. Trimming removed 1 base from V and 5 bases from J; junction bases left unmatched: 6. Per the germline V gene, CDR1 is LGHNA and CDR2 is YSLEER. The CDR3 contains 15 residues. The CDR3 loop reads CASSQGGTDGDTQYF. The CDR3 bases are TGCGCCAGCAGCCAAGGAGGGACAGATGGAGATACGCAGTATTTT.

J is TRBJ2-5 and V is TRBV11-2; D remains unclear. V was shortened by 1 base and J by 10 bases, with 16 bases between the two germline ends. CDR1 and CDR2 from the germline V gene are SGHAT and FQNNGV. This CDR3 is 14 amino acids long. In DNA form, the CDR3 reads TGTGCCAGCAGCTTAGCACAGCTCGCCCAGGTCCAGTACTTC. It yields the protein CASSLAQLAQVQYF. The whole variable domain, filled in from reference TRBV11-2 and TRBJ2-5, reads EAGVAQSPRYKIIEKRQSVAFWCNPISGHATLYWYQQILGQGPKLLIQFQNNGVVDDSQLPKDRFSAERLKGVDSTLKIQPAKLEDSAVYLCASSLAQLAQVQYFGPGTRLLVL.

The chain has TRBV7-6 and TRBJ2-3, with 8 positions matching TRBD1. The germline gives CDR1 SGHVS, CDR2 FNYEAQ. V shed 1 base, J shed 4 bases, and the junction held 4 bases outside the gene matches. The CDR3 covers 15 residues. CDR3 nucleotide sequence: TGTGCCAGCAGCTTAGGACAGGGGATCGCAGATACGCAGTATTTT. This gives the protein CASSLGQGIADTQYF.

The rearrangement uses TRBV7-9 and TRBJ2-5; tentative D call: TRBD2 (5 bases). In germline, CDR1 is SEHNR, CDR2 FQNEAQ (reference sequence). CDR3 length equals 13 residues. Trimming pared 5 bases from V and 1 base from J, leaving 8 bases between. The CDR3 DNA reads TGTGCCAGCAGCGGCGGGCTCCAAGAGACCCAGTACTTC. Amino acids: CASSGGLQETQYF.